These T cell receptor beta chains were read from a single sample in a study of human T cells and chemical hapten exposure. TCRdb ran MiXCR on the RACE reads and lists one entry per CDR3 protein. The sample carries fewer than 45,000 distinct CDR3 sequences, over 3.5% recorded once. This specimen consisted of whole blood, obtained in connection with sensitization to the hapten diphenylcyclopropenone (DPC). The receptors derive from a man aged 50 to 59 with alopecia areata. Some clones in this sample may be carry-over from other donors' samples. Both conserved end residues are trimmed from each CDR3.

V	CDR3
TRBV6-6	ASSYSNDRAFFYEQY
TRBV20-1	SRGRSQNTEAF
TRBV6-2/TRBV6-3	ASSFTLTEGQPQH
TRBV12-3/TRBV12-4	ASSQRTSGKGTQY
TRBV28	ASRTGVPSYEQY
TRBV4-1	ASSRGLASTDTQY
TRBV29-1	SVERLAADTQY
TRBV20-1	SARSGSEGQETQY
TRBV6-5	ASSLQQADQPQH
TRBV28	ASSSPGLSGTQY
TRBV4-1	ASRPGDSPRYSNQPQH
TRBV24-1	ATGVNTDTQY
TRBV7-2	ASSLGRTPGNTIY
TRBV10-2	ASSESNAGSGELF
TRBV28	ASSIAGGPSTDTQY
TRBV12-3/TRBV12-4	ASSRSGSPEAF
TRBV30	AWSVGRTYTGELF
TRBV5-4	ASSLAGQEAF